This T cell receptor beta chain stems from a study of shared clonotypes between healthy human individuals. Study observations and caveats: Roughly 5% of naive CD4 clonotypes were shared across four donors. Naive subsets tended to show greater estimated richness than memory subsets. Sequencing depth was expected to affect clonotype sharing among donors.

Researchers divided each subset's genomic DNA evenly across several immunoSEQ plates. Data came from immunoSEQ multiplex PCR; TCRdb stores just in-frame clones and leaves some out. Of roughly 2.1 million clones in the sample, about 93% were seen once. From germline, CDR1 is MDHEN and CDR2 SYDVKM. Trimming removed 5 bases from V and 6 bases from J; junction bases left unmatched: 13. The CDR3 spans 16 residues. Remarks on this clone: The antigen is unknown.

Cells designated naive CD8 were CD45RO-negative and were positively selected for CCR7, with terminally differentiated effector memory CD45RA+ cells excluded. The specimen was naive CD8+ T cells from PBMCs. The chain joins TRBV28 to TRBJ1-5; 7 bases align to TRBD1. The sequence derives from a man between 18 and 35 years old in good health. Some clones in this sample may be carry-over from other donors' samples. The CDR3 region is CASSPHIAGGFQPQHF. CDR3 bases: TGTGCCAGCAGTCCCCATATTGCAGGGGGTTTTCAGCCCCAGCATTTT.